The entry below describes one T cell receptor beta chain. Its antigen is as yet unknown. TCRdb's copy holds only in-frame clones and misses some; the assay was immunoSEQ multiplex PCR. This table has over 110,000 clones, roughly 88% appearing once. The CDR3 covers 16 residues. CDR1 is LNHDA, CDR2 SQIVND, per germline (reference sequence). Germline trimming cut 5 bases from V and 5 bases from J; bases unmatched to any gene: 13. This sample is part of a study of T cell responses to AZD1222 COVID-19 vaccine. Points from the study as a whole: The sample set comprised mostly white British donors with more females, and clonal diversity was possibly underestimated. Repertoire samples came only from after the peak T cell response.

The J gene is TRBJ1-2, the V gene TRBV19; 8 bases agree with TRBD1. Sequenced material: peripheral blood, taken 28 days after the second AZD1222 dose. This clonotype was sampled from an adult who received the AZD1222 COVID-19 vaccine. CDR3 coding DNA: TGTGCCAGTAGTCCAACCCCTGGTCAGGGGGCTTATGGCTACACCTTC. Its protein product is CASSPTPGQGAYGYTF.